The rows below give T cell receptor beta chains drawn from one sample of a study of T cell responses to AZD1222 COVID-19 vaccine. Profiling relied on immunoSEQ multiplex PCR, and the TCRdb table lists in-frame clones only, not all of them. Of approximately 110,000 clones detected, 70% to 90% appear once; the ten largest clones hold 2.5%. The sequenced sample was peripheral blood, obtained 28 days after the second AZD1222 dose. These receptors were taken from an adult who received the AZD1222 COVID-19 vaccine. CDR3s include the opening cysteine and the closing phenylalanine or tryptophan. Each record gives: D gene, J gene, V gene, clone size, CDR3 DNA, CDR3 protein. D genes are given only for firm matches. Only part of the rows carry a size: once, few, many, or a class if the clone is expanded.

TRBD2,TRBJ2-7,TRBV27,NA,TGTGCCAGCAGTTTACTAGCGGGGACCTACGAGCAGTACTTC,CASSLLAGTYEQYF
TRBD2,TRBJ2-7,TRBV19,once,TGTGCCAGTAGTATGGCTAGCGGGAGCGGGCTCTACGAGCAGTACTTC,CASSMASGSGLYEQYF
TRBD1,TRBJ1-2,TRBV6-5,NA,TGTGCCAGCAGTAGAGGGGAGGGGGCAGGATATGGCTACACCTTC,CASSRGEGAGYGYTF
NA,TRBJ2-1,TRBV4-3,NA,TGCGCCAGCGGTGACCGGGAGTCCTACAATGAGCAGTTCTTC,CASGDRESYNEQFF
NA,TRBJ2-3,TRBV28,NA,TGTGCCAGCAGAGGGTCGGGAGAGGGGTCTAGCACAGATACGCAGTATTTT,CASRGSGEGSSTDTQYF
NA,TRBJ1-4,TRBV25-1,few,TGTGCCAGCAGTGTCAGGGTAGGAGCAACTAATGAAAAACTGTTTTTT,CASSVRVGATNEKLFF
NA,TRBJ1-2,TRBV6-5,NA,TGTGCCAGCAGTTACGGGCAGGCCTCCTATGGCTACACCTTC,CASSYGQASYGYTF
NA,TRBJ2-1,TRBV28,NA,TGTGCCAGCAGTTTAGGGACTCCTTCTATACCATACAATGAGCAGTTCTTC,CASSLGTPSIPYNEQFF
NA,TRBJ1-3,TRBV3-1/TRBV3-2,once,TGTGCCAGCAGCCGCCTCACAGGGTCTGGAAACACCATATATTTT,CASSRLTGSGNTIYF
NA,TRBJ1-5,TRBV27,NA,TGTGCCAGCAGTTTGGGACTGCGCAATCAGCCCCAGCATTTT,CASSLGLRNQPQHF
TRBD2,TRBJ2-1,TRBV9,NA,TGTGCCAGCAGCCCTAGCGGGAGTTTGGATGAGCAGTTCTTC,CASSPSGSLDEQFF
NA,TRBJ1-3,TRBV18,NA,TGTGCCAGCTCATCGGGGCAGGGCCCTGGAAACACCATATATTTT,CASSSGQGPGNTIYF
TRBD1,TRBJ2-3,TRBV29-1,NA,TGCAGCGGGACAGGGTCGGGCGCAGATACGCAGTATTTT,CSGTGSGADTQYF
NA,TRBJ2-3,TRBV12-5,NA,TGTGCTAGTGGTTCAGGGTCCACTAGCACAGATACGCAGTATTTT,CASGSGSTSTDTQYF
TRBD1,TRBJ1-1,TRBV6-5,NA,TGTGCCAGCAGTTACTTACAGGGGTGGACTGAAGCTTTCTTT,CASSYLQGWTEAFF
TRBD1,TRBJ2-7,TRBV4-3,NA,TGCGCCAGCAGCCAACGGACAGGGCCATCCTACGAGCAGTACTTC,CASSQRTGPSYEQYF
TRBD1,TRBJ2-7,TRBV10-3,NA,TGTGCCATCAGAAGACAGGGAGCATCCTACGAGCAGTACTTC,CAIRRQGASYEQYF
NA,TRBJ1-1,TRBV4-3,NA,TGCGCCAGCAGCCGGGGATTGGGATCCCCTTATGAAGCTTTCTTT,CASSRGLGSPYEAFF
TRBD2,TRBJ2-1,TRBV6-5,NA,TGTGCCAGCAGTCGGGGGGGTAGCGGGAGCTATGAGCAGTTCTTC,CASSRGGSGSYEQFF
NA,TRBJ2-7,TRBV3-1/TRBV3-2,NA,TGTGCCAGCAGCCAAGATGGGTGGGAAGACGACGAGCAGTACTTC,CASSQDGWEDDEQYF
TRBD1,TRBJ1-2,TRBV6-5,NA,TGTGCCAGCAGGCGGGGACAGGGTGCCTATGGCTACACCTTC,CASRRGQGAYGYTF
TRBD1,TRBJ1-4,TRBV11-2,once,TGTGCCAGCAGCTTAGATGGGACAGGGGGTGAAAAACTGTTTTTT,CASSLDGTGGEKLFF
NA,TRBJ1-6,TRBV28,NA,TGTGCCAGCAGTCCCCGGGGGGTGAGGTATAATTCACCCCTCCACTTT,CASSPRGVRYNSPLHF
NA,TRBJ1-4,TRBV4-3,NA,TGCGCCAGCAGCCAAGATCGGCAGGGAAATGAAAAACTGTTTTTT,CASSQDRQGNEKLFF
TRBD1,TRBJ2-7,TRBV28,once,TGTGCCAGCAGCTCCTCAACAGGGACAGCCTCCTACGAGCAGTACTTC,CASSSSTGTASYEQYF
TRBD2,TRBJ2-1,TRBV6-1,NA,TGTGCCAGCAGTGAAGAAGTAGCGGGAGCCAATGAGCAGTTCTTC,CASSEEVAGANEQFF
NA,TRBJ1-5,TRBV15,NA,TGTGCCACCAGTACCCGGGGGCTTCGTCAGCCCCAGCATTTT,CATSTRGLRQPQHF
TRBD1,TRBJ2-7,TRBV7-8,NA,TGTGCCAGCAGCGTCTACCAGGGGGCCAGGGGCTACGAGCAGTACTTC,CASSVYQGARGYEQYF
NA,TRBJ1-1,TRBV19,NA,TGTGCCAGTAGTCCAATAGGCACCAGGACGGGGAGGACTGAAGCTTTCTTT,CASSPIGTRTGRTEAFF
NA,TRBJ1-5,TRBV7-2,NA,TGTGCCAGCAGCTCGCAGGGAGGGAATCAGCCCCAGCATTTT,CASSSQGGNQPQHF
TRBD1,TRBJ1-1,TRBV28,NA,TGTGCCAGCAGAACCCAACAGGGGGCCGCAAATGCTGAAGCTTTCTTT,CASRTQQGAANAEAFF
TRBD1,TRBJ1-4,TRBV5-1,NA,TGCGCCAGCAGCTTACAGGGGGGGTATGAAAAACTGTTTTTT,CASSLQGGYEKLFF
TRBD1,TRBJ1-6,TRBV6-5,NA,TGTGCCAGCAGTTACGGGACAGTTTATAATTCACCCCTCCACTTT,CASSYGTVYNSPLHF
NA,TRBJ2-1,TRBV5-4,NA,TGTGCCAGCAGCTTAGTCAGGGTCAATGAGCAGTTCTTC,CASSLVRVNEQFF
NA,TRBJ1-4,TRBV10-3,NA,TGTGCCATCAGTGAGAGAACTAATGAAAAACTGTTTTTT,CAISERTNEKLFF
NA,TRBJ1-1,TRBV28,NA,TGTGCCAGCAGTTCCGGGGGGGAGCCGGCCAGTACTGAAGCTTTCTTT,CASSSGGEPASTEAFF
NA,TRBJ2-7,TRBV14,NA,TGTGCCAGCAGACCTACAGGGAATCCCACATACGAGCAGTACTTC,CASRPTGNPTYEQYF
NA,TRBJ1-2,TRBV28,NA,TGTGCCAGCAGTTTCCAGGGTTATGGCTACACCTTC,CASSFQGYGYTF
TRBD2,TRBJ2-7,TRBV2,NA,TGTGCCAGCAGTGGATTGGCGGGACTAGCGGACGAGCAGTACTTC,CASSGLAGLADEQYF
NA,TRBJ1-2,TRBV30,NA,TGTGCCTGGAGTGCTACTAACTATGGCTACACCTTC,CAWSATNYGYTF
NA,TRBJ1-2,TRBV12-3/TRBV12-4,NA,TGTGCCAGCAGTCCCCAACAGAACTATGGCTACACCTTC,CASSPQQNYGYTF
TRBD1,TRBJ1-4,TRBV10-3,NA,TGTGCCATCAGTGCGGGACAGACCAAATTTAATGAAAAACTGTTTTTT,CAISAGQTKFNEKLFF
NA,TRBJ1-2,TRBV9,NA,TGTGCCAGCACACCTCACGAGGATGGCTACACCTTC,CASTPHEDGYTF
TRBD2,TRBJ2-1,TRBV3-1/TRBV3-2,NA,TGTGCCAGCAGCCATCCTTTAGCGGGAGTCCAAATTGGGAGTGAGCAGTTCTTC,CASSHPLAGVQIGSEQFF
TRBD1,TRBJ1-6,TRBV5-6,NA,TGTGCCAGCAGCTTGGGGACAGGCCAAAATAATTCACCCCTCCACTTT,CASSLGTGQNNSPLHF
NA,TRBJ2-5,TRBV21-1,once,TGTGCCAGCAGCTATAACAGGGGACAAGAGACCCAGTACTTC,CASSYNRGQETQYF
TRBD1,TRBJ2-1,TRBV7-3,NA,TGTGCCAGCAGCTTAAGTTCCACAGGGGGCGGTTTGGAGCAGTTCTTC,CASSLSSTGGGLEQFF
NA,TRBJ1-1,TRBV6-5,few,TGTGCCAGCAGTTACTCTCGGGGAGGCACTGAAGCTTTCTTT,CASSYSRGGTEAFF
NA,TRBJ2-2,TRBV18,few,TGTGCCAGCTCACCGGGTTTGCAAACCGGGGAGCTGTTTTTT,CASSPGLQTGELFF
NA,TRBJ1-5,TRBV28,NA,TGTGCCAGCAGTTTAGGGGCCTATCAGCCCCAGCATTTT,CASSLGAYQPQHF